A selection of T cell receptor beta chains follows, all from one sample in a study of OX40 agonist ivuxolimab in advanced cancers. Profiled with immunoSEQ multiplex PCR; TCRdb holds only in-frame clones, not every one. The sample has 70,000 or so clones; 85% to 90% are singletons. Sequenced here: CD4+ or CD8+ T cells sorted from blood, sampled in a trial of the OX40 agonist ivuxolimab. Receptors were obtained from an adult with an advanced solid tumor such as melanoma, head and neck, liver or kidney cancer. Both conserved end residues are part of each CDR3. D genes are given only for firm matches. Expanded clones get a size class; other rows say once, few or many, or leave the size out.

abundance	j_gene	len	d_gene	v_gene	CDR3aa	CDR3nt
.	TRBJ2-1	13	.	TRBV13	CASSFRLLDEQFF	TGTGCCAGCAGCTTCAGGCTCTTGGATGAGCAGTTCTTC
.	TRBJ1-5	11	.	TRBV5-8	CASSLYQPQHF	TGTGCCAGCAGCTTGTATCAGCCCCAGCATTTT
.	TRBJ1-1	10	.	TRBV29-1	CSVAGVEAFF	TGCAGCGTTGCAGGGGTCGAAGCTTTCTTT
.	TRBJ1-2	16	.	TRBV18	CASSPSRDPWVYGYTF	TGTGCCAGCTCTCCCAGCCGGGACCCCTGGGTCTATGGCTACACCTTC
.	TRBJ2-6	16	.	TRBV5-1	CASSLRGLSGANVLTF	TGCGCCAGCAGCCTGAGGGGTCTCTCTGGGGCCAACGTCCTGACTTTC
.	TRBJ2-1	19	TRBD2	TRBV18	CASSPAPGLAGGPSNEQFF	TGTGCCAGCTCACCTGCCCCCGGACTAGCGGGAGGGCCTAGCAATGAGCAGTTCTTC
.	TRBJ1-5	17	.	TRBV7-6	CASSLAAGEESNQPQHF	TGTGCCAGCAGCTTAGCAGCGGGGGAAGAGAGCAATCAGCCCCAGCATTTT
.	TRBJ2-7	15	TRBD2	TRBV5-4	CASSLGSSGFYEQYF	TGTGCCAGCAGCTTGGGGTCTAGCGGGTTCTACGAGCAGTACTTC
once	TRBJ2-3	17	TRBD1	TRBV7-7	CASSLEGQGASTDTQYF	TGTGCTAGCAGCTTAGAAGGCCAGGGGGCAAGCACAGATACGCAGTATTTT
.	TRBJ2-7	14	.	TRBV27	CASSLLPASYEQYF	TGTGCCAGCAGTTTATTGCCGGCCTCCTACGAGCAGTACTTC
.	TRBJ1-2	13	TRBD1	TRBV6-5	CASSRTGGSGYTF	TGTGCCAGCAGTCGAACAGGGGGCAGTGGCTACACCTTC
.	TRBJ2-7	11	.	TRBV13	CASSGPYEQYF	TGTGCCAGCAGCGGCCCTTACGAGCAGTACTTC
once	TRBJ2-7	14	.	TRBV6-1	CASRIYDGSYEQYF	TGTGCCAGCAGGATCTACGACGGCTCCTACGAGCAGTACTTC
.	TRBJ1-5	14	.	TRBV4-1	CASSQEKGDQPQHF	TGCGCCAGCAGCCAAGAGAAAGGGGACCAGCCCCAGCATTTT
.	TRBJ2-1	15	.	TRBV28	CASSPPYEVYNEQFF	TGTGCCAGCAGTCCCCCCTACGAGGTCTACAATGAGCAGTTCTTC
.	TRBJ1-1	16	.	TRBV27	CASSFSSGGTNTEAFF	TGTGCCAGCAGTTTCTCAAGCGGTGGGACGAACACTGAAGCTTTCTTT
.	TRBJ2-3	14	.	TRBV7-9	CASSLDWPEDTQYF	TGTGCCAGCAGCTTAGACTGGCCCGAAGATACGCAGTATTTT
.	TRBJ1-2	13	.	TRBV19	CASSIKVSYGYTF	TGTGCCAGTAGTATAAAGGTTAGCTATGGCTACACCTTC
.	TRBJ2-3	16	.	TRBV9	CASSEWVGLGTDTQYF	TGTGCCAGCAGCGAGTGGGTAGGCCTGGGTACAGATACGCAGTATTTT
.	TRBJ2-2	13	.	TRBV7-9	CASSLVGGGELFF	TGTGCCAGCAGCCTGGTTGGGGGCGGGGAGCTGTTTTTT
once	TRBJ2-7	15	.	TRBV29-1	CSVEGGTGETYEQYF	TGCAGCGTTGAGGGGGGGACAGGAGAGACCTACGAGCAGTACTTC
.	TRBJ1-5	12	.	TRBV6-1	CASSVGNQPQHF	TGTGCCAGCAGTGTAGGGAATCAGCCCCAGCATTTT
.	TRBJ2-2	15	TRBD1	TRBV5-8	CASTQIGTGLGELFF	TGTGCCAGCACCCAAATCGGGACAGGGCTCGGGGAGCTGTTTTTT
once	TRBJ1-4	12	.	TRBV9	CASSGLNEKLFF	TGTGCCAGCAGCGGCCTTAATGAAAAACTGTTTTTT
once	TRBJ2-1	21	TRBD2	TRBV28	CASSSFGGNISGGSSYNEQFF	TGTGCCAGCAGTTCCTTCGGGGGGAATATCTCGGGAGGGAGCTCCTACAATGAGCAGTTCTTC
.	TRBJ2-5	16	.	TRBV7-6	CASSLDWAGREETQYF	TGTGCCAGCAGCTTAGACTGGGCAGGAAGAGAAGAGACCCAGTACTTC
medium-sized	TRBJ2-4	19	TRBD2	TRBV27	CASKGLAGVGALAKNIQYF	TGTGCCAGCAAGGGACTAGCGGGAGTGGGGGCCTTAGCCAAAAACATTCAGTACTTC
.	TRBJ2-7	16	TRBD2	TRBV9	CASSASTSGASYEQYF	TGTGCCAGCAGCGCCTCGACTAGCGGTGCCTCCTACGAGCAGTACTTC
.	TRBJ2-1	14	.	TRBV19	CASSMTGTHNEQFF	TGTGCCAGTAGTATGACGGGGACCCACAATGAGCAGTTCTTC
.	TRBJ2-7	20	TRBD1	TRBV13	CASSQDITDRVGMASYEQYF	TGTGCCAGCAGCCAAGATATTACCGACAGGGTCGGTATGGCCTCCTACGAGCAGTACTTC
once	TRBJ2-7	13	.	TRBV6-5	CASSYGRGIEQYF	TGTGCCAGCAGTTACGGAAGAGGGATTGAGCAGTACTTC
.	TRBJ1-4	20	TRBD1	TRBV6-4	CASSDSRTGQFFRLEEKLFF	TGTGCCAGCAGTGACTCGAGAACGGGACAGTTTTTTCGGTTAGAGGAAAAACTGTTTTTT
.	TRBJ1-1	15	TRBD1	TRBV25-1	CASSEYQGARTEAFF	TGTGCCAGCAGTGAATATCAGGGGGCGAGGACTGAAGCTTTCTTT
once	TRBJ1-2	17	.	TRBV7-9	CASRGKQELEGFDGYTF	TGTGCCAGCAGGGGCAAACAGGAGCTGGAAGGTTTCGATGGCTACACCTTC
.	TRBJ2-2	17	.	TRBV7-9	CASSLAGTAANTGELFF	TGTGCCAGCAGCTTAGCTGGGACGGCGGCGAACACCGGGGAGCTGTTTTTT
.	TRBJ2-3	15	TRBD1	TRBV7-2	CASSLEGQGLYTQYF	TGTGCCAGCAGCTTAGAGGGACAGGGTCTATATACGCAGTATTTT
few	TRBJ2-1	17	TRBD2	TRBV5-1	CASSPGLAGGPYNEQFF	TGCGCCAGCAGCCCGGGACTAGCGGGAGGGCCGTACAATGAGCAGTTCTTC
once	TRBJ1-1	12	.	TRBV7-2	CASSFGGPEAFF	TGTGCCAGCAGCTTTGGGGGGCCTGAAGCTTTCTTT
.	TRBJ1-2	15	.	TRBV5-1	CASRPTLGQLYGYTF	TGCGCCAGCAGGCCTACCTTAGGGCAACTATACGGCTACACCTTC
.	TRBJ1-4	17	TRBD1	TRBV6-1	CASSDAWVRTGNEKLFF	TGTGCCAGCAGTGATGCATGGGTACGGACAGGGAATGAAAAACTGTTTTTT
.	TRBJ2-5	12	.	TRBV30	CAWSPDSETQYF	TGTGCCTGGAGTCCGGACTCCGAGACCCAGTACTTC
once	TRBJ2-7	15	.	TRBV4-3	CASSQAYRGGYEQYF	TGCGCCAGCAGCCAAGCGTATAGGGGGGGATACGAGCAGTACTTC
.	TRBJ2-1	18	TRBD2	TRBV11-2	CASKLGTSGGVRFNEQFF	TGTGCCAGCAAATTAGGGACTAGCGGGGGGGTACGTTTCAATGAGCAGTTCTTC
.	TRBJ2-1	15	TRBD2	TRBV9	CASSGRVAGVNEQFF	TGTGCCAGCAGCGGGCGGGTAGCGGGAGTGAATGAGCAGTTCTTC
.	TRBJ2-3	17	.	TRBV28	CASSFSTFGSKGDTQYF	TGTGCCAGCAGTTTCTCGACCTTCGGGTCAAAAGGCGATACGCAGTATTTT
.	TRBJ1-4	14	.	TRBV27	CASSSQGSGGKLFF	TGTGCCAGCAGTTCACAGGGATCAGGAGGAAAACTGTTTTTT
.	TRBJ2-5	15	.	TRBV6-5	CASSYISGTTETQYF	TGTGCCAGCAGTTACATTTCCGGGACAACAGAGACCCAGTACTTC
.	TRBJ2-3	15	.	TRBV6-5	CASSSTGGETDTQYF	TGTGCCAGCAGTTCCACCGGCGGGGAAACAGATACGCAGTATTTT
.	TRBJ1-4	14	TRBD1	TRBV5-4	CASSPTGGNEKLFF	TGTGCCAGCAGCCCGACAGGGGGTAATGAAAAACTGTTTTTT
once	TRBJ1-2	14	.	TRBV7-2	CASRSPGSYYGYTF	TGTGCCAGCAGATCCCCCGGGAGTTACTATGGCTACACCTTC
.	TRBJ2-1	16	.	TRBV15	CATSREGGGTYNEQFF	TGTGCCACCAGCAGAGAGGGGGGGGGCACCTACAATGAGCAGTTCTTC
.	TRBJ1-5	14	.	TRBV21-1	CASNPTVDNQPQHF	TGTGCCAGCAACCCGACAGTAGACAATCAGCCCCAGCATTTT
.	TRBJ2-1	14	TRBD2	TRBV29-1	CSVVYSGGGGEQFF	TGCAGCGTTGTCTACAGCGGGGGGGGTGGTGAGCAGTTCTTC
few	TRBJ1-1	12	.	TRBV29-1	CSVVLPDTEAFF	TGCAGCGTTGTTCTCCCAGACACTGAAGCTTTCTTT